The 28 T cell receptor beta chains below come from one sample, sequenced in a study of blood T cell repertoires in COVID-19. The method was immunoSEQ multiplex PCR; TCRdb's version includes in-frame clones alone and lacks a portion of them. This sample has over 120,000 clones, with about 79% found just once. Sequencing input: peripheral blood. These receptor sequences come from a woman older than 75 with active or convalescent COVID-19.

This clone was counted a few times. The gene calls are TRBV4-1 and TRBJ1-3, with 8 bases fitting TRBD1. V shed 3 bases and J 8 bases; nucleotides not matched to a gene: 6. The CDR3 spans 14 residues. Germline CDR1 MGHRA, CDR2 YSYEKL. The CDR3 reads CASSQTDRADTIYF. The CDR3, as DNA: TGCGCCAGCAGCCAGACGGACAGGGCGGACACCATATATTTT.

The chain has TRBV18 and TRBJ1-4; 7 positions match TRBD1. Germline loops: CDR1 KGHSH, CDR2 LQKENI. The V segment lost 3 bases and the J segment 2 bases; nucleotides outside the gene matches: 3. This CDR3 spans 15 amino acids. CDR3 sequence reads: CASSPSGGTNEKLFF. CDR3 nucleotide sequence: TGTGCCAGCTCACCCTCAGGGGGTACTAATGAAAAACTGTTTTTT.

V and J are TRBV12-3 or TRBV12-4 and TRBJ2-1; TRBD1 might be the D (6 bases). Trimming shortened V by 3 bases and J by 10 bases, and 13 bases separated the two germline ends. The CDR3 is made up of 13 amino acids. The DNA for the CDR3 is TGTGCCAGCAGTTTGGTCGCCACAGGGGAGCAGTTCTTC. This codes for CASSLVATGEQFF.

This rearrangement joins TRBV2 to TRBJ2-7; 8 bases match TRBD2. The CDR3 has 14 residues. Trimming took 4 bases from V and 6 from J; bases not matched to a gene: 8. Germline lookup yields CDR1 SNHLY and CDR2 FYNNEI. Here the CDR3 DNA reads TGTGCCAGCAGTGGTCTAGGCCGGGAGGGCGAGCAGTACTTC. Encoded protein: CASSGLGREGEQYF.

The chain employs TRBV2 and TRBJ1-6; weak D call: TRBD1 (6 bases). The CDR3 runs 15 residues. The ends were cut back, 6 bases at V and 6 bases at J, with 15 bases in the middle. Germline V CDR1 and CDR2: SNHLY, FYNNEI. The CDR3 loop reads CASRDRFNLNSPLHF. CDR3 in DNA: TGTGCCAGCAGGGACAGATTTAATCTTAATTCACCCCTCCACTTT. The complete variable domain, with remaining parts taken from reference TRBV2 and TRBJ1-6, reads EPEVTQTPSHQVTQMGQEVILRCVPISNHLYFYWYRQILGQKVEFLVSFYNNEISEKSEIFDDQFSVERPDGSNFTLKIRSTKLEDSAMYFCASRDRFNLNSPLHFGNGTRLTVT.

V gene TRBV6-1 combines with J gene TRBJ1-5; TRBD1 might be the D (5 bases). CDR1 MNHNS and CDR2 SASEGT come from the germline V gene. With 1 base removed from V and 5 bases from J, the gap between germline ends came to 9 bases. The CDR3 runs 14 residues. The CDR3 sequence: CASSEGTPYQPQHF. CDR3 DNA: TGTGCCAGCAGTGAAGGGACACCCTATCAGCCCCAGCATTTT.

The CDR3 loop is CASSRQGDQPQHF. Here the CDR3 DNA reads TGTGCCAGCAGCCGACAGGGTGATCAGCCCCAGCATTTT. The chain carries TRBV5-5 and TRBJ1-5, with 7 bases identical to TRBD1. V lost 4 bases, J lost 5 bases, and 3 bases stayed unmatched. The CDR3 spans 13 residues. CDR1 SGHKS and CDR2 YYEKEE come from the germline V gene (reference sequence).

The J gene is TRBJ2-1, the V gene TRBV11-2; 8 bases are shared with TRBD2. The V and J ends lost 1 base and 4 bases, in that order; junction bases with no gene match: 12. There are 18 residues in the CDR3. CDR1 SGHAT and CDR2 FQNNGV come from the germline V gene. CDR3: CASSLGWAGGQIYNEQFF. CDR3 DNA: TGTGCCAGCAGCTTAGGTTGGGCGGGGGGCCAGATATACAATGAGCAGTTCTTC.

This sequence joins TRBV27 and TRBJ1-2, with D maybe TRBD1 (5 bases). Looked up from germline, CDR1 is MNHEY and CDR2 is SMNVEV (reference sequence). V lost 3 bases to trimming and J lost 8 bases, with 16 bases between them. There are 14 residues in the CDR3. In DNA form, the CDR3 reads TGTGCCAGCAGTTTTTCCCAGGGTTTGGAGGGCTACACCTTC. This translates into CASSFSQGLEGYTF.

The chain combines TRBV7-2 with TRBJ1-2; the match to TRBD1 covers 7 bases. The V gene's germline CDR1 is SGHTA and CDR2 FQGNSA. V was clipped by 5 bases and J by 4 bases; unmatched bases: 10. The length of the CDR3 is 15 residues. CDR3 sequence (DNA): TGTGCCAGCAGCCCGCGGGACAGCTATCTCTATGGCTACACCTTC. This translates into CASSPRDSYLYGYTF. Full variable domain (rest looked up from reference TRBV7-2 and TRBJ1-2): GAGVSQSPSNKVTEKGKDVELRCDPISGHTALYWYRQSLGQGLEFLIYFQGNSAPDKSGLPSDRFSAERTGGSVSTLTIQRTQQEDSAVYLCASSPRDSYLYGYTFGSGTRLTVV.

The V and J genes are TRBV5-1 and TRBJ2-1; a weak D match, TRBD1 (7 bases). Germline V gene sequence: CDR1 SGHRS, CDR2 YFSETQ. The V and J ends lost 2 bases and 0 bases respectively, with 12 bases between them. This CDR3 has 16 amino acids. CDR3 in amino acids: CASSLGGTVSYNEQFF. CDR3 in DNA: TGCGCCAGCAGCTTAGGCGGGACAGTCTCCTACAATGAGCAGTTCTTC.

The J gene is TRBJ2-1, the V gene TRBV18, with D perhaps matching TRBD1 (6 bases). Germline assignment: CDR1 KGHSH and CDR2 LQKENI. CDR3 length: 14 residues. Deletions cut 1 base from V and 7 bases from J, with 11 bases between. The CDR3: CASSPQTGNNEQFF. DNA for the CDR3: TGTGCCAGCTCACCACAGACAGGCAATAATGAGCAGTTCTTC.

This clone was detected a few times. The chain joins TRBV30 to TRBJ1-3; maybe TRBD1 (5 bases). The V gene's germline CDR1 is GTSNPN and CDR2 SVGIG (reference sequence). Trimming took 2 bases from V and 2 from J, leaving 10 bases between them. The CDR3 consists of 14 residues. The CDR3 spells CAWSSGGAGNTIYF. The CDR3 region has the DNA TGTGCCTGGAGTTCCGGGGGAGCTGGAAACACCATATATTTT.

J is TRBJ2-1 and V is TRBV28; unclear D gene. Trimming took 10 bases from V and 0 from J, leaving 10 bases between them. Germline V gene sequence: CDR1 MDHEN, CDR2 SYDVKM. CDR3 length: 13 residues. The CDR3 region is CATGGGSYNEQFF. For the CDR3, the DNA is TGTGCCACCGGCGGTGGCTCCTACAATGAGCAGTTCTTC.

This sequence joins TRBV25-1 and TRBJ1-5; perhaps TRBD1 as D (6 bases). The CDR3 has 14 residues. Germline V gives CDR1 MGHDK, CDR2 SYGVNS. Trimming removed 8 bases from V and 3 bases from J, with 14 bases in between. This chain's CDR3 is CASGAGTNNQPQHF. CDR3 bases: TGTGCCAGCGGAGCCGGGACAAACAATCAGCCCCAGCATTTT.

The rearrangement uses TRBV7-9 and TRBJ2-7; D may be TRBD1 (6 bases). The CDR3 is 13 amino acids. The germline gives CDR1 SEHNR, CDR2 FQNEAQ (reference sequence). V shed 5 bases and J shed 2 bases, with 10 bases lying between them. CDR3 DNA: TGTGCCAGCAGCCCTGGACAGCCCTACGAGCAGTACTTC. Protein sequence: CASSPGQPYEQYF.

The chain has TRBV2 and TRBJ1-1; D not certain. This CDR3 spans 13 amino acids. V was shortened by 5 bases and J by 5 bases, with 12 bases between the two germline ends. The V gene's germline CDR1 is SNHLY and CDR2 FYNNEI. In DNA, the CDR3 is TGTGCCAGCAGTACGGGAGAGCGGACTGAAGCTTTCTTT. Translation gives CASSTGERTEAFF. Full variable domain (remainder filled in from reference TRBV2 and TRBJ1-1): EPEVTQTPSHQVTQMGQEVILRCVPISNHLYFYWYRQILGQKVEFLVSFYNNEISEKSEIFDDQFSVERPDGSNFTLKIRSTKLEDSAMYFCASSTGERTEAFFGQGTRLTVV.

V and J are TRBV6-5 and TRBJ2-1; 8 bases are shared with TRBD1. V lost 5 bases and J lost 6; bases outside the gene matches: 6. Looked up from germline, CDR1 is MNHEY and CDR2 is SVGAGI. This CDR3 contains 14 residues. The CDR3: CASSKDRVRNEQFF. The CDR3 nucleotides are TGTGCCAGCAGTAAGGACAGGGTACGCAATGAGCAGTTCTTC.

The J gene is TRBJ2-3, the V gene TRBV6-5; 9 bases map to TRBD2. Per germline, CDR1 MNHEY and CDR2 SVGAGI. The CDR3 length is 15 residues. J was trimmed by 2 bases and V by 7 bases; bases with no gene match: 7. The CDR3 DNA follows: TGTGCCAGCAAACAAGGCGGGGGGGACACAGATACGCAGTATTTT. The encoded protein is CASKQGGGDTDTQYF.

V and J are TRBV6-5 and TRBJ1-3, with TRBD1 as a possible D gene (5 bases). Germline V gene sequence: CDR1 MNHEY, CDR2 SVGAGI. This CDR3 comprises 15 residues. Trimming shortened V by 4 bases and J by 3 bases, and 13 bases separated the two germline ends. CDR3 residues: CASSSTGTLGNTIYF. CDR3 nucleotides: TGTGCCAGCAGTTCAACCGGGACTCTTGGAAACACCATATATTTT.

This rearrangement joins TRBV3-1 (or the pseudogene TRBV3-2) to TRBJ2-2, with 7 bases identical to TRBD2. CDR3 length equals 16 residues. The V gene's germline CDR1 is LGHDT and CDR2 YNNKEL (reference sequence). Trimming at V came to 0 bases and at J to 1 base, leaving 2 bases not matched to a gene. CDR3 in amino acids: CASSQEGGGNTGELFF. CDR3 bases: TGTGCCAGCAGCCAAGAGGGCGGGGGGAACACCGGGGAGCTGTTTTTT.

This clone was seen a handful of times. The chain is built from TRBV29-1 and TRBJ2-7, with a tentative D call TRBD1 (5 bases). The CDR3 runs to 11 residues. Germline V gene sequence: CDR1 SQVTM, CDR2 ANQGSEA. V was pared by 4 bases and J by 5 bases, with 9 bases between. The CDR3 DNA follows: TGCAGCGTTGGGCAGGGCAACGAGCAGTACTTC. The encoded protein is CSVGQGNEQYF.

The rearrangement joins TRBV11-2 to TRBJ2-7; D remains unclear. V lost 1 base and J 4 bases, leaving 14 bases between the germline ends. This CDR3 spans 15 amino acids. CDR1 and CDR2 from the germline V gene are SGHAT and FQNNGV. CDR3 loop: CASSLGVALTYEQYF. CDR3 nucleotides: TGTGCCAGCAGCTTAGGAGTGGCCTTGACTTACGAGCAGTACTTC.

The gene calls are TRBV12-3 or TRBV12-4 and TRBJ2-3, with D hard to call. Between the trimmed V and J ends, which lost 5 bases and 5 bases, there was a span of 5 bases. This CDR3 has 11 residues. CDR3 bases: TGTGCCAGCAGTCCCCGAGATACGCAGTATTTT. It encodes CASSPRDTQYF.

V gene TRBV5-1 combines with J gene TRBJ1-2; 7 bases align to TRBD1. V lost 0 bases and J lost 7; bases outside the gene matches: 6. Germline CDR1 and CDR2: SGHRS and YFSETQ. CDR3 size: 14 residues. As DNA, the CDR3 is TGCGCCAGCAGCTTGGGACAGGGTCTGGGTGGCTACACCTTC. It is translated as CASSLGQGLGGYTF.

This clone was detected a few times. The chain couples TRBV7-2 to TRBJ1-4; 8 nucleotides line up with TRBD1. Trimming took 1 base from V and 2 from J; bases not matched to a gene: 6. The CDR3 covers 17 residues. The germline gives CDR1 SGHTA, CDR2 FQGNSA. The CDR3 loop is CASSLVGRGRTNEKLFF. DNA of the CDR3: TGTGCCAGCAGCTTAGTGGGCAGGGGGCGGACTAATGAAAAACTGTTTTTT.

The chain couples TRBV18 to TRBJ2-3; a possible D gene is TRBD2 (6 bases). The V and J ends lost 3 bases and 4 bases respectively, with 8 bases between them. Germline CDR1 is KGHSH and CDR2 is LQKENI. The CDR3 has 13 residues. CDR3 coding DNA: TGTGCCAGCTCACCGACGGGAGCAGATACGCAGTATTTT. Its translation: CASSPTGADTQYF. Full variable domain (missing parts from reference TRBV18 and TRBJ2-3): NAGVMQNPRHLVRRRGQEARLRCSPMKGHSHVYWYRQLPEEGLKFMVYLQKENIIDESGMPKERFSAEFPKEGPSILRIQQVVRGDSAAYFCASSPTGADTQYFGPGTRLTVL.

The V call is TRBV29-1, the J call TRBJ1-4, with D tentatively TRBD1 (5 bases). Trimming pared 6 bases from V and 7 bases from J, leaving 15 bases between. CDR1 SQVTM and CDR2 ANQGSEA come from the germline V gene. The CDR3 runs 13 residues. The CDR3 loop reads CSVGDRIGEKLFF. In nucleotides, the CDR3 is TGCAGCGTAGGCGACAGAATCGGTGAAAAACTGTTTTTT.